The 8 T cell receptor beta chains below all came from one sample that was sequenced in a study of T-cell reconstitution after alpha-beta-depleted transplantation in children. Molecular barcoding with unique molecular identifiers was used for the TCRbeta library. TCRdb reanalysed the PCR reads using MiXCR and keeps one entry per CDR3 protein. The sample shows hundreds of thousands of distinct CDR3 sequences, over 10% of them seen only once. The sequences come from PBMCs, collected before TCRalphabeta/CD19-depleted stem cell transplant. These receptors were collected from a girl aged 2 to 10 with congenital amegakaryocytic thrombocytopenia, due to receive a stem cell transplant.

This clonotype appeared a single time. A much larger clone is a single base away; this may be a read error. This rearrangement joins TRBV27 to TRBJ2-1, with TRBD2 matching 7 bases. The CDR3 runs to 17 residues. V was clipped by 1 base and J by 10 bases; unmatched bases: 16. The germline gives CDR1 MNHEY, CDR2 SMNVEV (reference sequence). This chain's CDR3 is CASSLWIRAGKGREQFF. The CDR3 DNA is TGTGCCAGCAGTTTATGGATCCGAGCGGGAAAAGGGAGGGAGCAGTTCTTC.

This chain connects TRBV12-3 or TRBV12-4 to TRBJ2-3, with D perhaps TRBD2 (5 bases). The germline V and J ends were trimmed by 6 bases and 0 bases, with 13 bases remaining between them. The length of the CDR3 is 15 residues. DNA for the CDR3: TGTGCCAGCAGACTTCAAAGGAGGAGCACAGATACGCAGTATTTT. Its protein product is CASRLQRRSTDTQYF.

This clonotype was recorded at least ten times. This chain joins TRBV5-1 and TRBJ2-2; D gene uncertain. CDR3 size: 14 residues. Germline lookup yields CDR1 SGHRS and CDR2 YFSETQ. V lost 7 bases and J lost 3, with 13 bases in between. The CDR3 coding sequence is TGCGCCAGCCGGAGTCCCCTATACACCGGGGAGCTGTTTTTT. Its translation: CASRSPLYTGELFF.

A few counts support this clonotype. This CDR3 reads CSVGLAGQRGEQYF. The CDR3 coding sequence is TGCAGTGTTGGACTAGCGGGACAGAGGGGGGAGCAGTACTTC. V gene TRBV20-1 combines with J gene TRBJ2-7, with 12 bases matching TRBD2. The CDR3 consists of 14 residues. Germline trimming cut 7 bases from V and 7 bases from J; bases unmatched to any gene: 11. Germline V gives CDR1 DFQATT, CDR2 SNEGSKA (reference sequence).

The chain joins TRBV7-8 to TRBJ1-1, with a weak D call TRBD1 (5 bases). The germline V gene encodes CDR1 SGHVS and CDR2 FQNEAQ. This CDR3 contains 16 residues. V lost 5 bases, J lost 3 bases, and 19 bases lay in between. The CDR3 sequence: CASSAAWDPEHTEAFF. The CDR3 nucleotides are TGTGCCAGCAGCGCAGCTTGGGACCCGGAGCACACTGAAGCTTTCTTT. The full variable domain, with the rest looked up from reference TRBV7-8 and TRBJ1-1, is GAGVSQSPRYKVAKRGQDVALRCDPISGHVSLFWYQQALGQGPEFLTYFQNEAQLDKSGLPSDRFFAERPEGSVSTLKIQRTQQEDSAVYLCASSAAWDPEHTEAFFGQGTRLTVV.

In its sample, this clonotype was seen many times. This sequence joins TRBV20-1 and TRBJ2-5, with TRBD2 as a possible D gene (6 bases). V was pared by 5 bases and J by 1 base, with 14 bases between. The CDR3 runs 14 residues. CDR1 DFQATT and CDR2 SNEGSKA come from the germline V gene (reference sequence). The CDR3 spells CSAAGGGIQETQYF. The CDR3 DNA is TGCAGTGCTGCTGGTGGAGGGATCCAAGAGACCCAGTACTTC.

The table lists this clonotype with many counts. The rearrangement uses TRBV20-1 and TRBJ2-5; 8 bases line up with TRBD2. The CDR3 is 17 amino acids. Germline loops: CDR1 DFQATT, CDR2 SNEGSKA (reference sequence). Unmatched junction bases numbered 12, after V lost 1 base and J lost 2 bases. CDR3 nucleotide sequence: TGCAGTGCTAGAGTCATAGCTGGCGGGAGGAGTCAAGAGACCCAGTACTTC. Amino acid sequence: CSARVIAGGRSQETQYF.

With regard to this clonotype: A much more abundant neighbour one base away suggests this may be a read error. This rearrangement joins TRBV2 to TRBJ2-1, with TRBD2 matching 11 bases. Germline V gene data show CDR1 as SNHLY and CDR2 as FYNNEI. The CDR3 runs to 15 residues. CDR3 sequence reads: CATPGTSGSYNEQVF. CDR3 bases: TGTGCCACTCCCGGGACTAGCGGATCCTACAATGAGCAGGTCTTC.